Detailed here is one T cell receptor beta chain. This sample was taken from a study of blood T cell repertoires in COVID-19. Background on the study: Both acute and convalescent COVID-19 samples were obtained from the United States, Italy and Spain. Sample material is recorded as cDNA or gDNA derived from T cells, B-cell-depleted T cells, or PBMCs.

The assay was immunoSEQ multiplex PCR, and TCRdb's table has in-frame clones only and misses some. The sample contains approximately 300,000 clones, roughly nine tenths of which appear only once. Trimming stripped 0 bases from V and 6 bases from J, with 20 bases between. Germline loops: CDR1 SGHNT, CDR2 YENEEA. The CDR3 runs to 18 residues. What was sequenced was PBMCs or T cells enriched from blood (not recorded which). The J gene is TRBJ1-4, the V gene TRBV11-3; D remains ambiguous. This TCR came from a woman aged 25 to 39 who had been exposed to COVID-19. In DNA form, the CDR3 reads TGTGCCAGCAGCTTAGACGGGGTATTAGGACGGCCCTATGAAAAACTGTTTTTT. This codes for CASSLDGVLGRPYEKLFF.